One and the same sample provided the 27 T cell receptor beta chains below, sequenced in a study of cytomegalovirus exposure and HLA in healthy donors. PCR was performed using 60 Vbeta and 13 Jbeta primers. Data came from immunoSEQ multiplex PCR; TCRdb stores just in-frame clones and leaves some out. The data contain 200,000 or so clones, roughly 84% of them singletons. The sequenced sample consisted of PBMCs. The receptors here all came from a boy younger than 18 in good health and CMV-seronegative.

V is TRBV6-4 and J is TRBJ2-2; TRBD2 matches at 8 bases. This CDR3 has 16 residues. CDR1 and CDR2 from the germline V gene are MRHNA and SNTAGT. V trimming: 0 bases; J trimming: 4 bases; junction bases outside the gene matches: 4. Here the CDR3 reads CASSDSGSGVTGELFF. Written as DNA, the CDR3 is TGTGCCAGCAGTGACTCGGGTAGCGGGGTCACCGGGGAGCTGTTTTTT.

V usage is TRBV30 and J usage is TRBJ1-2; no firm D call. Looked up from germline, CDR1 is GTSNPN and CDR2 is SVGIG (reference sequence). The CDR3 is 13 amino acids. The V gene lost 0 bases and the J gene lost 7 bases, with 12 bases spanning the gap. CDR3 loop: CAWSVPATGGYTF. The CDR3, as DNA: TGTGCCTGGAGTGTACCAGCTACGGGTGGCTACACCTTC.

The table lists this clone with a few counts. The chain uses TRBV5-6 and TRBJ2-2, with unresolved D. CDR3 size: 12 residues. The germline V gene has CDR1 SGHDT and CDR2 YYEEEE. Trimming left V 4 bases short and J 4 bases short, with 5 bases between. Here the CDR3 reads CASSPLTGELFF. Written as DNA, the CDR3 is TGTGCCAGCAGCCCACTCACCGGGGAGCTGTTTTTT.

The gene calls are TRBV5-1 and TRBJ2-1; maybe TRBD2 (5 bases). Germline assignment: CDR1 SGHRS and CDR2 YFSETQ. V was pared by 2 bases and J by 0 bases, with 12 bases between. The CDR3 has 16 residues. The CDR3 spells CASSFSVANSYNEQFF. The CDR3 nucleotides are TGCGCCAGCAGCTTCAGCGTAGCGAACTCCTACAATGAGCAGTTCTTC.

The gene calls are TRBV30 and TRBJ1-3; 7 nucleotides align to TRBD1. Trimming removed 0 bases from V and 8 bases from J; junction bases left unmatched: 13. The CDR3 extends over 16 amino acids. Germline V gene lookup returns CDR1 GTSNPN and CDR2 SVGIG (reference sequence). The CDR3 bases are TGTGCCTGGAGTGTACTCCACCTACAGGGGAAAGACACCATATATTTT. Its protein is CAWSVLHLQGKDTIYF.

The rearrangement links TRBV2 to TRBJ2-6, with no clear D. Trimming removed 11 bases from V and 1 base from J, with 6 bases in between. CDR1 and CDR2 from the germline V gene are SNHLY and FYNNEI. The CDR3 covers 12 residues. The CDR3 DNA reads TGTGCCGGAGAATCTGGGGCCAACGTCCTGACTTTC. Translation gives CAGESGANVLTF.

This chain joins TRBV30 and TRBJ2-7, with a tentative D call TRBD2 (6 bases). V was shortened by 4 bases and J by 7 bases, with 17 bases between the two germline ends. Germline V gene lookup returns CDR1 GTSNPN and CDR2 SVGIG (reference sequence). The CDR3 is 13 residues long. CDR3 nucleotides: TGTGCCTGGATGGGGGACTCACAGACTGAGCAGTACTTC. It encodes CAWMGDSQTEQYF. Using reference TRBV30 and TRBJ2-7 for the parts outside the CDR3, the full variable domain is SQTIHQWPATLVQPVGSPLSLECTVEGTSNPNLYWYRQAAGRGLQLLFYSVGIGQISSEVPQNLSASRPQDRQFILSSKKLLLSDSGFYLCAWMGDSQTEQYFGPGTRLTVT.

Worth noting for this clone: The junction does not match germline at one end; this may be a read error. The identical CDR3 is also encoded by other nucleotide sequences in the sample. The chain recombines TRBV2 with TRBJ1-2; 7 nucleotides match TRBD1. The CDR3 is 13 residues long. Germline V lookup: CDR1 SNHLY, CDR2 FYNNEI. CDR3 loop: CAGRDRDGLGYTF. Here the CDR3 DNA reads TGCGCCGGGCGGGACAGAGATGGTCTTGGCTACACCTTC.

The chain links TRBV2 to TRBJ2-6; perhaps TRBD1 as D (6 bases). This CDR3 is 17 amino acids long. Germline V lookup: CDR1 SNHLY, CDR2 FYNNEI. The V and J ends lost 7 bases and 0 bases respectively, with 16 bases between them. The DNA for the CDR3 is TGTGCCAGCAAAAATGACAGGACGCTCTCTGGGGCCAACGTCCTGACTTTC. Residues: CASKNDRTLSGANVLTF.

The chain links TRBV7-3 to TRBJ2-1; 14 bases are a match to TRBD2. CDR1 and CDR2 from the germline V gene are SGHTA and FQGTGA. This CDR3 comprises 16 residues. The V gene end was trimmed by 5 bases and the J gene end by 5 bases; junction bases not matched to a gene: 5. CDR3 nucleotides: TGTGCCAGCAGCGTGATGGGACTAGCGGGAGACAATGAGCAGTTCTTC. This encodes CASSVMGLAGDNEQFF.

Here the CDR3 DNA reads TGTGCCAGCAGCTCCGGGACAAGCCCACTTCTTCCCCAATACAATGAGCAGTTCTTC. Translating it yields CASSSGTSPLLPQYNEQFF. This rearrangement joins TRBV7-2 to TRBJ2-1; D possibly corresponds to TRBD1 (6 bases). Germline V gene lookup returns CDR1 SGHTA and CDR2 FQGNSA. This CDR3 region has 19 residues. Trimming pared 4 bases from V and 4 bases from J, leaving 26 bases between.

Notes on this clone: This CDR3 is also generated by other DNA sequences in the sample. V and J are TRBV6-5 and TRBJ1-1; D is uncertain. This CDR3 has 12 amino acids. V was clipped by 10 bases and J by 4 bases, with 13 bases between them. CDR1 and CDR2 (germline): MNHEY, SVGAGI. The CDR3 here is CATGEGITEAFF. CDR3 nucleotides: TGTGCCACCGGGGAAGGGATCACTGAAGCTTTCTTT.

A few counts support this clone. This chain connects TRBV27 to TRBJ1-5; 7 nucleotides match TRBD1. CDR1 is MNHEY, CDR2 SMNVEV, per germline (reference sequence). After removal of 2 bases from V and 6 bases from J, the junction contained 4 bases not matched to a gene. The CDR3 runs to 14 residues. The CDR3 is CASSLVQGGQPQHF. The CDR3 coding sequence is TGTGCCAGCAGTTTAGTGCAGGGGGGTCAGCCCCAGCATTTT.

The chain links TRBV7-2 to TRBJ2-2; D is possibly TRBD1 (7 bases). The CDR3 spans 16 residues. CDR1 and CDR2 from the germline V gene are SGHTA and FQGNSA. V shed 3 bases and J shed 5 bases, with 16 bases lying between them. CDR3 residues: CASSFLGAGGTGELFF. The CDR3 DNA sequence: TGTGCCAGCAGCTTTTTAGGTGCAGGGGGGACCGGGGAGCTGTTTTTT. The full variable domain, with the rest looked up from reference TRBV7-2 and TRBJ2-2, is GAGVSQSPSNKVTEKGKDVELRCDPISGHTALYWYRQSLGQGLEFLIYFQGNSAPDKSGLPSDRFSAERTGGSVSTLTIQRTQQEDSAVYLCASSFLGAGGTGELFFGEGSRLTVL.

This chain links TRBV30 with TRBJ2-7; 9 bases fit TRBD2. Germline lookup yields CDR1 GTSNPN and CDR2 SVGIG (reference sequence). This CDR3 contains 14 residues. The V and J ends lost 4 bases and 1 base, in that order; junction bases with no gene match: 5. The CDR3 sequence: CAWTRGGISYEQYF. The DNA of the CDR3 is TGTGCCTGGACGCGGGGGGGGATTTCCTACGAGCAGTACTTC.

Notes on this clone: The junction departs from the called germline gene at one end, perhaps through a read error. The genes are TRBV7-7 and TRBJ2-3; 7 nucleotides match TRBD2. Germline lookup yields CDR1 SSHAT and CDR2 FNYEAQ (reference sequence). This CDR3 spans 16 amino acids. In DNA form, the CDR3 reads TGTGCTAGCAGCGCCCAACTAGCGCGGACCACAGATACGCAGTATTTT. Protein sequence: CASSAQLARTTDTQYF.

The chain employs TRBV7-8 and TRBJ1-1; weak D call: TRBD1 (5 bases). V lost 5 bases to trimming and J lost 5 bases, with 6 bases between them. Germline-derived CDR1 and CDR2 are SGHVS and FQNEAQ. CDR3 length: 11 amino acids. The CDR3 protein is CASSRGTEAFF. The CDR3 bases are TGTGCCAGCAGCAGGGGAACTGAAGCTTTCTTT.

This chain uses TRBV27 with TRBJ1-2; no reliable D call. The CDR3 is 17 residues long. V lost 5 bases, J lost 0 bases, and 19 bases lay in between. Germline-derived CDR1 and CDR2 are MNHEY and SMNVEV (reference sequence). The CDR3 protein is CASSPWERRYTNYGYTF. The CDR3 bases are TGTGCCAGCAGTCCGTGGGAGCGGAGGTATACTAACTATGGCTACACCTTC.

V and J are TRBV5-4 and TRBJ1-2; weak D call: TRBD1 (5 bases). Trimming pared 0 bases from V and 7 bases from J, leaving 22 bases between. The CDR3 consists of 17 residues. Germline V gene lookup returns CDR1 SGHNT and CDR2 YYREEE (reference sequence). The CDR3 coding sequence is TGTGCCAGCAGCTTGGTCCTCCTAGCGAAGGGCGGGGGTGGCTACACCTTC. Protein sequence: CASSLVLLAKGGGGYTF.

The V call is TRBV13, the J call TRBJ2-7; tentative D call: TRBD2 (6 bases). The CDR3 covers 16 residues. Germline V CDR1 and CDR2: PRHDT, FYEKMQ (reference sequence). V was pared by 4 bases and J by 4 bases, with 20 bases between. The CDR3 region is CASSSRGGGSRYEQYF. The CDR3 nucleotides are TGTGCCAGCAGCTCCCGGGGAGGAGGGAGTAGATACGAGCAGTACTTC.

The CDR3 nucleotides read TGCGCCAGCAGCTTCCCCCGGGACTTCAACAATGAGCAGTTCTTC. This translates into CASSFPRDFNNEQFF. This rearrangement joins TRBV5-1 to TRBJ2-1; a weak D match, TRBD2 (6 bases). Trimming cost V 2 bases and J 5 bases, with 14 bases left between them. Germline assignment: CDR1 SGHRS and CDR2 YFSETQ. The CDR3 has 15 residues. Full variable domain (outside the CDR3, taken from reference TRBV5-1 and TRBJ2-1): KAGVTQTPRYLIKTRGQQVTLSCSPISGHRSVSWYQQTPGQGLQFLFEYFSETQRNKGNFPGRFSGRQFSNSRSEMNVSTLELGDSALYLCASSFPRDFNNEQFFGPGTRLTVL.

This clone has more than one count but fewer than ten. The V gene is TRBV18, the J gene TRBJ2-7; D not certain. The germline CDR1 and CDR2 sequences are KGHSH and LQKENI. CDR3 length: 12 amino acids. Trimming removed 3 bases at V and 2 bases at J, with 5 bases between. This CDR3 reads CASSPEAYEQYF. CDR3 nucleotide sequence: TGTGCCAGCTCACCCGAGGCCTACGAGCAGTACTTC.

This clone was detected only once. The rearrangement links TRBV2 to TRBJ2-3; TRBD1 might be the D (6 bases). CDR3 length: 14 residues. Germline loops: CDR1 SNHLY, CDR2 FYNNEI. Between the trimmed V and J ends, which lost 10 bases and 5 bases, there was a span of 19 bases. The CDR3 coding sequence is TGTGCCACCGAGACAGGCCTAGGGAAAGATACGCAGTATTTT. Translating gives CATETGLGKDTQYF. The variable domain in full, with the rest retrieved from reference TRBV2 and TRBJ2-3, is EPEVTQTPSHQVTQMGQEVILRCVPISNHLYFYWYRQILGQKVEFLVSFYNNEISEKSEIFDDQFSVERPDGSNFTLKIRSTKLEDSAMYFCATETGLGKDTQYFGPGTRLTVL.

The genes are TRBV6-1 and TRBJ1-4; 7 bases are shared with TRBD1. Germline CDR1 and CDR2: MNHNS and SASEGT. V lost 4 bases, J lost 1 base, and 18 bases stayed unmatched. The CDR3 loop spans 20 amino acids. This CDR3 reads CASSARGPGQGRETNEKLFF. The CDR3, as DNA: TGTGCCAGCAGTGCAAGGGGGCCTGGCCAGGGACGAGAAACTAATGAAAAACTGTTTTTT.

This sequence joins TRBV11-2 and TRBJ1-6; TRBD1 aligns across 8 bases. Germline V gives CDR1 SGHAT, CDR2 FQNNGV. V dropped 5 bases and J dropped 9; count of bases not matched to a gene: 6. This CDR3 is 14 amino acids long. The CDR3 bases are TGTGCCAGCAGCGTACAGGGGGAGAGTTCACCCCTCCACTTT. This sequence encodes CASSVQGESSPLHF.

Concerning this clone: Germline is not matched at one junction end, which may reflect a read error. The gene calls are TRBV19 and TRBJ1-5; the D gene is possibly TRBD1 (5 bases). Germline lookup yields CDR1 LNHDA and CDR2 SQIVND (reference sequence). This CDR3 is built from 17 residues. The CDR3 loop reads CASSFSGIGYSNQLQHF. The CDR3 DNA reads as TGTGCCAGTAGTTTTTCAGGGATCGGCTATAGCAATCAGCTCCAGCATTTT.

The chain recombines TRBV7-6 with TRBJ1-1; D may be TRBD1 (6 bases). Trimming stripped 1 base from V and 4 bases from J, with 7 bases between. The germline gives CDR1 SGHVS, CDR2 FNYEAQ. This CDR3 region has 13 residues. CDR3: CASSLGGLTEAFF. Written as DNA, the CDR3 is TGTGCCAGCAGCTTAGGGGGGCTCACTGAAGCTTTCTTT.